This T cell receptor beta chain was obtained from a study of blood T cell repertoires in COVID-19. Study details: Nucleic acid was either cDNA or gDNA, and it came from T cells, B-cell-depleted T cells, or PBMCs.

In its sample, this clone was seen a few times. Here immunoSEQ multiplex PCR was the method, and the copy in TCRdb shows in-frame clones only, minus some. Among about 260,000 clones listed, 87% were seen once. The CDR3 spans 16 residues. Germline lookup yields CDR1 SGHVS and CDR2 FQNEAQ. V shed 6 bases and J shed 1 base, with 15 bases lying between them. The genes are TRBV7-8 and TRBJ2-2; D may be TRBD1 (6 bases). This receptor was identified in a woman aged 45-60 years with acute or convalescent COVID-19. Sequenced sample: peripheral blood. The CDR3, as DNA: TGTGCCAGCAGACCCCGGACAGTCCGGAACACCGGGGAGCTGTTTTTT. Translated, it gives CASRPRTVRNTGELFF.